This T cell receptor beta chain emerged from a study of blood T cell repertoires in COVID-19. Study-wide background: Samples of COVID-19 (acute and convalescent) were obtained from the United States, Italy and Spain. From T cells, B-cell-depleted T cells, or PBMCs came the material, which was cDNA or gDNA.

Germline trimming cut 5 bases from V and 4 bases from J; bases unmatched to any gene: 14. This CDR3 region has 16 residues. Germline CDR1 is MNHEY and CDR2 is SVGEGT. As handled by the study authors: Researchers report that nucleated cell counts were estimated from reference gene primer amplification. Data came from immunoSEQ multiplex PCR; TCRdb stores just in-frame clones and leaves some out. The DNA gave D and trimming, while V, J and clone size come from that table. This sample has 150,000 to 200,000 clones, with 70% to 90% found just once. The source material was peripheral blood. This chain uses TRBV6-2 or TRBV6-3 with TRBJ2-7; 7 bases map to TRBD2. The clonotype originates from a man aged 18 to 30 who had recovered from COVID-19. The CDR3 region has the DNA TGTGCCAGCAGTAACCCTCTGGCGGGAGTGTTATACGAGCAGTACTTC. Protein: CASSNPLAGVLYEQYF.